The source of this T cell receptor (beta chain) is a study of cytomegalovirus exposure and HLA in healthy donors. Data came from immunoSEQ multiplex PCR; TCRdb stores just in-frame clones and leaves some out. Of 65,000 to 80,000 clones listed, 90% to 95% are singletons. V gave up 1 base and J gave up 4 bases, with 11 bases separating them. Germline values: CDR1 LNHNV, CDR2 YYDKDF (reference sequence). The CDR3 runs 14 residues. The receptor's source is a woman aged 18-29 years in good health and CMV-seronegative. The genes are TRBV15 and TRBJ2-7; D call uncertain. The sequenced material came from PBMCs. CDR3 sequence: CATSRGTDRYEQYF. The CDR3 DNA reads TGTGCCACCAGCAGAGGTACAGATAGGTACGAGCAGTACTTC. The variable domain in full, with the rest retrieved from reference TRBV15 and TRBJ2-7, is DAMVIQNPRYQVTQFGKPVTLSCSQTLNHNVMYWYQQKSSQAPKLLFHYYDKDFNNEADTPDNFQSRRPNTSFCFLDIRSPGLGDTAMYLCATSRGTDRYEQYFGPGTRLTVT.